The 26 T cell receptor beta chains below were found in one sample sequenced in a study of CD8+ T cells in alopecia areata. Extracted RNA was reverse transcribed into cDNA, the sequencing template. Assay used: immunoSEQ multiplex PCR; TCRdb lists only in-frame clones, some missing. The sample lists some 170,000 clones; 63% were seen once. Sequenced material: CD4+ T cells sorted from blood, taken at week 0. The receptor source for this set is a human donor with alopecia areata.

This clone appeared a few times. V and J are TRBV15 and TRBJ2-3; D is unclear. This CDR3 comprises 11 residues. The V end was cut by 3 bases, the J end by 9 bases, with 7 bases between. Germline V CDR1 and CDR2: LNHNV, YYDKDF (reference sequence). In DNA form, the CDR3 reads TGTGCCACCAGCAGCGGAATAACGCAGTATTTT. Translating it yields CATSSGITQYF.

This clone was seen a single time. The J gene is TRBJ1-2, the V gene TRBV29-1, with D unclear. With 0 bases removed from V and 4 bases from J, the gap between germline ends came to 3 bases. Germline V gives CDR1 SQVTM, CDR2 ANQGSEA. The CDR3 sequence is 11 residues long. CDR3 DNA: TGCAGCGTTGAAGATCGCTATGGCTACACCTTC. It translates to CSVEDRYGYTF.

The J gene is TRBJ2-3, the V gene TRBV10-3; 10 positions match TRBD2. The V gene's germline CDR1 is ENHRY and CDR2 SYGVKD. J lost 3 bases, V lost 7 bases, and 10 bases had no gene match. The CDR3 sequence is 16 residues long. The CDR3 DNA follows: TGTGCCATCAACTGGTCCCAGCGGGGGGGGACAGATACGCAGTATTTT. It translates to CAINWSQRGGTDTQYF.

The CDR3 sequence: CASSYQSGAADTQYF. The CDR3 bases are TGTGCCAGCAGTTATCAGAGCGGGGCGGCAGATACGCAGTATTTT. The V gene is TRBV6-5, the J gene TRBJ2-3; 7 bases align to TRBD2. The CDR3 totals 15 residues. Germline V CDR1 and CDR2: MNHEY, SVGAGI. The junction had 7 bases not matched to a gene; V was cut back by 3 bases and J by 4 bases.

This clone occurred once. The gene calls are TRBV10-3 and TRBJ2-3, with D maybe TRBD2 (5 bases). This CDR3 has 15 residues. The V end was cut by 7 bases, the J end by 6 bases, with 20 bases between. CDR1 is ENHRY, CDR2 SYGVKD, per germline. CDR3 protein: CAITPGKRTTDTQYF. The CDR3 DNA follows: TGTGCCATCACCCCGGGGAAGCGGACCACGGATACGCAGTATTTT.

This clone was picked up one time. The rearrangement uses TRBV29-1 and TRBJ1-2; D ambiguous. Trimming shortened V by 3 bases and J by 2 bases, and 10 bases separated the two germline ends. The length of the CDR3 is 13 residues. The germline V gene has CDR1 SQVTM and CDR2 ANQGSEA. The CDR3 sequence: CSVEENPNYGYTF. Here the CDR3 DNA reads TGCAGCGTTGAGGAGAACCCAAACTATGGCTACACCTTC. The complete variable domain, with remaining parts taken from reference TRBV29-1 and TRBJ1-2, reads SAVISQKPSRDICQRGTSLTIQCQVDSQVTMMFWYRQQPGQSLTLIATANQGSEATYESGFVIDKFPISRPNLTFSTLTVSNMSPEDSSIYLCSVEENPNYGYTFGSGTRLTVV.

This clone came up many times. The CDR3 protein is CASSPQAAAYEQYF. CDR3 nucleotide sequence: TGTGCCAGCAGCCCCCAGGCGGCGGCCTACGAGCAGTACTTC. The V and J genes are TRBV13 and TRBJ2-7; D uncertain. Trimming shortened V by 5 bases and J by 2 bases, and 13 bases separated the two germline ends. The germline CDR1 and CDR2 sequences are PRHDT and FYEKMQ (reference sequence). This CDR3 contains 14 residues.

V is TRBV28 and J is TRBJ1-2; D not resolved. Looked up from germline, CDR1 is MDHEN and CDR2 is SYDVKM. The germline V and J ends were trimmed by 7 bases and 1 base, with 10 bases remaining between them. The CDR3 extends over 13 amino acids. The CDR3: CASNDGINYGYTF. In DNA form, the CDR3 reads TGTGCCAGCAACGACGGGATTAACTATGGCTACACCTTC.

The count of this clone is one. V gene TRBV10-3 combines with J gene TRBJ1-1, with D unclear. CDR1 ENHRY and CDR2 SYGVKD come from the germline V gene. The CDR3 is 15 residues long. The V gene lost 7 bases and the J gene lost 3 bases, with 18 bases spanning the gap. In nucleotides, the CDR3 is TGTGCCATCAAATTTGCTTCGGGAAGGGACACTGAAGCTTTCTTT. This gives the protein CAIKFASGRDTEAFF.

The CDR3, as DNA: TGCAGCGTTGTCGGAGAGAGGAACACTGAAGCTTTCTTT. The encoded protein is CSVVGERNTEAFF. V gene TRBV29-1 combines with J gene TRBJ1-1; no reliable D call. This CDR3 is built from 13 residues. Trimming stripped 4 bases from V and 1 base from J, with 10 bases between. Germline values: CDR1 SQVTM, CDR2 ANQGSEA.

This chain connects TRBV29-1 to TRBJ1-2, with D hard to call. This CDR3 has 10 amino acids. With 5 bases removed from V and 9 bases from J, the gap between germline ends came to 10 bases. Germline-derived CDR1 and CDR2 are SQVTM and ANQGSEA. The CDR3 coding sequence is TGCAGCGTTTTTGGCGATAGCTACACCTTC. This encodes CSVFGDSYTF.

V is TRBV7-2 and J is TRBJ2-3; D is possibly TRBD2 (5 bases). Germline V gene lookup returns CDR1 SGHTA and CDR2 FQGNSA. Trimming took off 4 bases at V and 6 bases at J, with 11 bases between the two ends. This CDR3 contains 13 residues. DNA of the CDR3: TGTGCCAGCAGCTCCCGGGGATGGGATACGCAGTATTTT. Encoded protein: CASSSRGWDTQYF.

This chain connects TRBV29-1 to TRBJ2-7; D not certain. V was shortened by 7 bases and J by 0 bases, with 13 bases between the two germline ends. The CDR3 covers 13 residues. Germline V gene sequence: CDR1 SQVTM, CDR2 ANQGSEA. CDR3 amino acids: CSAAGHSSYEQYF. DNA for the CDR3: TGCAGCGCTGCCGGCCATTCCTCCTACGAGCAGTACTTC.

This chain connects TRBV29-1 to TRBJ1-1; D remains unclear. This CDR3 spans 13 amino acids. Deletions cut 5 bases from V and 0 bases from J, with 10 bases between. Germline V gene lookup returns CDR1 SQVTM and CDR2 ANQGSEA. This chain's CDR3 is CSVKALMNTEAFF. In DNA form, the CDR3 reads TGCAGCGTTAAAGCTCTCATGAACACTGAAGCTTTCTTT.

The rearrangement links TRBV30 to TRBJ2-3, with 8 bases matching TRBD2. V lost 0 bases to trimming and J lost 6 bases; unmatched junction nucleotides: 5. The CDR3 has 14 amino acids. Per germline, CDR1 GTSNPN and CDR2 SVGIG (reference sequence). The CDR3 loop reads CAWSVRASGDTQYF. In DNA, the CDR3 is TGTGCCTGGAGTGTACGGGCTAGCGGGGATACGCAGTATTTT.

This clone was counted a few times. The chain combines TRBV29-1 with TRBJ2-7, with D tentatively TRBD2 (6 bases). V was shortened by 1 base and J by 1 base, with 11 bases between the two germline ends. Germline V lookup: CDR1 SQVTM, CDR2 ANQGSEA. CDR3 length equals 14 residues. Here the CDR3 reads CSVEVAGLSYEQYF. CDR3 coding DNA: TGCAGCGTTGAAGTGGCGGGGCTTTCCTACGAGCAGTACTTC.

This chain connects TRBV7-9 to TRBJ2-2; possibly TRBD1 for D (6 bases). Trimming removed 4 bases from V and 4 bases from J, with 10 bases in between. This CDR3 spans 14 amino acids. Per germline, CDR1 SEHNR and CDR2 FQNEAQ (reference sequence). CDR3: CASSSRGFTGELFF. The CDR3 bases are TGTGCCAGCAGCTCCAGGGGATTCACCGGGGAGCTGTTTTTT.

The chain combines TRBV7-2 with TRBJ2-4, with no clear D. Germline V gene data show CDR1 as SGHTA and CDR2 as FQGNSA. The V end was cut by 2 bases, the J end by 0 bases, with 5 bases between. The CDR3 has 14 amino acids. In DNA form, the CDR3 reads TGTGCCAGCAGCTTAAGACGAGCCAAAAACATTCAGTACTTC. This translates into CASSLRRAKNIQYF.

Points on this clone: The junction shows a germline mismatch at one end, possibly a read error. J is TRBJ1-1 and V is TRBV30; D may be TRBD1 (5 bases). The CDR3 length is 8 residues. The germline gives CDR1 GTSNPN, CDR2 SVGIG (reference sequence). CDR3 protein: CALWGGVF. CDR3 nucleotides: TGTGCCCTTTGGGGGGGAGTCTTT.

The genes are TRBV29-1 and TRBJ1-2; D is undetermined. Germline V gives CDR1 SQVTM, CDR2 ANQGSEA. V was pared by 5 bases and J by 4 bases, with 23 bases between. The CDR3 length is 16 residues. CDR3 loop: CSVHTPPLGSSYGYTF. The CDR3 coding sequence is TGCAGCGTTCACACTCCCCCCTTGGGGTCCAGCTATGGCTACACCTTC. Using reference TRBV29-1 and TRBJ1-2 for the parts outside the CDR3, the full variable domain is SAVISQKPSRDICQRGTSLTIQCQVDSQVTMMFWYRQQPGQSLTLIATANQGSEATYESGFVIDKFPISRPNLTFSTLTVSNMSPEDSSIYLCSVHTPPLGSSYGYTFGSGTRLTVV.

In this sample, this clone turned up a few times. The chain employs TRBV30 and TRBJ2-1; TRBD2 aligns across 10 bases. Germline lookup yields CDR1 GTSNPN and CDR2 SVGIG (reference sequence). V shed 5 bases, J shed 10 bases, and the junction held 5 bases outside the gene matches. CDR3 length: 12 amino acids. This CDR3 is CAWGQGLAEQFF. The CDR3 nucleotides read TGTGCCTGGGGGCAGGGACTAGCGGAGCAGTTCTTC.

On this clone itself: This sample includes further DNA sequences coding for the same CDR3. The rearrangement uses TRBV11-2 and TRBJ1-6; 7 positions agree with TRBD1. Germline V gene lookup returns CDR1 SGHAT and CDR2 FQNNGV. Losses at the gene ends were 2 bases for V and 10 bases for J; bases not matched to a gene: 14. The CDR3 length is 17 residues. The CDR3 region is CASSLPRRGDRVSPLHF. As DNA, the CDR3 is TGTGCCAGCAGCTTACCCCGGCGTGGGGACAGAGTGTCACCCCTCCACTTT.

CDR3 amino acids: CAWAGTGTEAFF. DNA for the CDR3: TGTGCCTGGGCGGGAACGGGTACTGAAGCTTTCTTT. This chain connects TRBV30 to TRBJ1-1; no clear D gene. The CDR3 covers 12 residues. V was trimmed by 5 bases and J by 5 bases, leaving 12 bases between them. CDR1 is GTSNPN and CDR2 is SVGIG in the germline V gene (reference sequence).

The chain combines TRBV28 with TRBJ1-2; tentative D call: TRBD1 (5 bases). The V gene lost 2 bases and the J gene lost 7 bases, with 20 bases spanning the gap. The length of the CDR3 is 16 residues. The germline CDR1 and CDR2 sequences are MDHEN and SYDVKM. The CDR3 DNA reads TGTGCCAGCAGTTTAGAGGTTCCAGGGCAATTGGGTGGCTACACCTTC. Amino acid sequence: CASSLEVPGQLGGYTF.

In this sample, this clone turned up a few times. This rearrangement joins TRBV5-1 to TRBJ1-6; 8 nucleotides align to TRBD1. V was pared by 3 bases and J by 7 bases, with 9 bases of the junction left unmatched. The CDR3 consists of 16 residues. CDR1 SGHRS and CDR2 YFSETQ come from the germline V gene. CDR3 bases: TGCGCCAGCAGCTCGGAGACCACAGGGGGGAATTCACCCCTCCACTTT. Its translation is CASSSETTGGNSPLHF. The full variable domain, with the rest looked up from reference TRBV5-1 and TRBJ1-6, is KAGVTQTPRYLIKTRGQQVTLSCSPISGHRSVSWYQQTPGQGLQFLFEYFSETQRNKGNFPGRFSGRQFSNSRSEMNVSTLELGDSALYLCASSSETTGGNSPLHFGNGTRLTVT.

The chain carries TRBV7-8 and TRBJ2-2; TRBD1 might be the D (6 bases). The CDR3 is 16 amino acids. The V gene lost 7 bases and the J gene lost 3 bases, with 18 bases spanning the gap. Germline-derived CDR1 and CDR2 are SGHVS and FQNEAQ. The CDR3 DNA reads TGTGCCAGCACCACCCGGGACACTTTATACACCGGGGAGCTGTTTTTT. Translation gives CASTTRDTLYTGELFF.